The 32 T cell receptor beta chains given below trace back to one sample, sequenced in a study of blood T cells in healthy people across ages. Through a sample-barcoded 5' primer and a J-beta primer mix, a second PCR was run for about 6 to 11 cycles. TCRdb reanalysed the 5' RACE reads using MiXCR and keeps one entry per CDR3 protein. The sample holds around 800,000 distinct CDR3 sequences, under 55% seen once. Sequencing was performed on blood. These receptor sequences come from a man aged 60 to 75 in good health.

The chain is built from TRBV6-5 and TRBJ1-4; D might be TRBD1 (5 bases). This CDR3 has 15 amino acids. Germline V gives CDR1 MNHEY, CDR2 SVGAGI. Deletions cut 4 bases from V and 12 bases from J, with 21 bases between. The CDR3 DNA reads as TGTGCCAGCAGTTCCCTCCCAAGTACAGGCGGGGAACTGTTTTTT. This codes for CASSSLPSTGGELFF.

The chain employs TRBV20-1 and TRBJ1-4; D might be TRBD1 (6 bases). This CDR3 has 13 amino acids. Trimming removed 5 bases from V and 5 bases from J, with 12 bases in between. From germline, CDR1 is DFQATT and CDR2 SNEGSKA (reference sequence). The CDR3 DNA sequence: TGCAGTGCTCTCAGGGGAAGCAATGAAAAACTGTTTTTT. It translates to CSALRGSNEKLFF.

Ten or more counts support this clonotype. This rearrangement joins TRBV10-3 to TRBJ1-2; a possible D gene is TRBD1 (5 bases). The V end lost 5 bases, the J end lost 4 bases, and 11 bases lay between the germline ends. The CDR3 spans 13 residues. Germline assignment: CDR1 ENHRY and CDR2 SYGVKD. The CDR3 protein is CAISPGDGYGYTF. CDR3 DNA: TGTGCCATCAGTCCGGGGGATGGCTATGGCTACACCTTC.

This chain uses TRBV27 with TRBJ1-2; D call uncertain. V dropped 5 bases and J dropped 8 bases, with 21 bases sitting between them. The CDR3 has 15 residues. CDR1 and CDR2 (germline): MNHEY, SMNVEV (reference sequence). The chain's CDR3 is CASSPTPGIPGGYTF. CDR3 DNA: TGTGCCAGCAGTCCTACCCCTGGTATTCCCGGAGGCTACACCTTC.

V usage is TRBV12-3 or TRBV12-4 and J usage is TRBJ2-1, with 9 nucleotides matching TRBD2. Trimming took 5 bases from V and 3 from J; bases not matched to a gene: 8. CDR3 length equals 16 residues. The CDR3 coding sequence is TGTGCCAGCAGTCCCCAGCGGGGGGCACGCTACAATGAGCAGTTCTTC. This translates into CASSPQRGARYNEQFF.

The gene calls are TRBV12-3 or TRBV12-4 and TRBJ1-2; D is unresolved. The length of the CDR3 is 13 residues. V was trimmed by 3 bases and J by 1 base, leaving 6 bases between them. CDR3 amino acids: CASSFRDNYGYTF. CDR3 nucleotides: TGTGCCAGCAGTTTCAGAGATAACTATGGCTACACCTTC.

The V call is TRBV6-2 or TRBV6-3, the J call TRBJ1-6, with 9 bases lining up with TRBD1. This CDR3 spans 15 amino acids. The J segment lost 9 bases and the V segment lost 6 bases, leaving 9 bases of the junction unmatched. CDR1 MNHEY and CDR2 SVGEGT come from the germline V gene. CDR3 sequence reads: CASSPGQGKVSPLHF. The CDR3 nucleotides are TGTGCCAGCAGCCCGGGACAGGGAAAAGTTTCACCCCTCCACTTT.

The CDR3, as DNA: TGCAGTGCTGTTCTAGCGGGGGGGCAAAAGACCCAGTACTTC. Its protein is CSAVLAGGQKTQYF. V gene TRBV20-1 combines with J gene TRBJ2-7, with 12 bases lining up with TRBD2. Judging by the DNA end, TRBJ2-5 fits better; the J call may be wrong. Germline CDR1 and CDR2: DFQATT and SNEGSKA (reference sequence). The CDR3 covers 14 residues.

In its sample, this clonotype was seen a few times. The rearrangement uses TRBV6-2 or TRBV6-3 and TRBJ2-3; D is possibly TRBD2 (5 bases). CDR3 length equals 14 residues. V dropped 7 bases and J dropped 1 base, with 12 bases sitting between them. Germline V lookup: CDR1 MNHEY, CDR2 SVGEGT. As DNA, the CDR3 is TGTGCCAGCAAGGTAGCGTTGGGCACAGATACGCAGTATTTT. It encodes CASKVALGTDTQYF.

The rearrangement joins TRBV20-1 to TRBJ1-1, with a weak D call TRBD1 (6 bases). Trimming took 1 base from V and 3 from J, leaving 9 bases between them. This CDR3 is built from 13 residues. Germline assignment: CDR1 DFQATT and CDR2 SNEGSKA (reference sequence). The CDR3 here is CSARAGGHTEAFF. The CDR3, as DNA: TGCAGTGCTAGAGCTGGGGGGCACACTGAAGCTTTCTTT.

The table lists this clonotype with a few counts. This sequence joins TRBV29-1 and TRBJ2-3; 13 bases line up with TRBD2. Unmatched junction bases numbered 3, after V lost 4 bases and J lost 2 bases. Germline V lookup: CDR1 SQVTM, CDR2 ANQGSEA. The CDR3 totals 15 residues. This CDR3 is CSVATSGGATDTQYF. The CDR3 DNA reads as TGCAGCGTTGCAACTAGCGGGGGGGCCACAGATACGCAGTATTTT.

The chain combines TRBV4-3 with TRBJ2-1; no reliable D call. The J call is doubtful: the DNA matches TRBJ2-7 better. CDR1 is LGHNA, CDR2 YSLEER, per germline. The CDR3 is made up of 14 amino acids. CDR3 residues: CASSQDRVRGEQYF. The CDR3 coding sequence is TGCGCCAGCAGCCAAGATAGGGTGCGTGGTGAGCAGTACTTC.

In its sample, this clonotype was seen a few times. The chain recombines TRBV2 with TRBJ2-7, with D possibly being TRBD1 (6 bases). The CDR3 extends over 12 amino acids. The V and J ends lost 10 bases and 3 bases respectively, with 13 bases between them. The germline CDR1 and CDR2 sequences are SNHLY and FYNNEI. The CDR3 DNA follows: TGTGCCACCACACAGGGAATCTACGAGCAGTACTTC. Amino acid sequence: CATTQGIYEQYF.

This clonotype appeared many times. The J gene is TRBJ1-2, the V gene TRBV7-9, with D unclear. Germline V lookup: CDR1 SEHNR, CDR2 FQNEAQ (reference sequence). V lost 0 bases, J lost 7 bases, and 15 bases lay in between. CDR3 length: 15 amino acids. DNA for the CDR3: TGTGCCAGCAGCTTAGCTACGGGGATAATAGGTGGCTACACCTTC. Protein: CASSLATGIIGGYTF.

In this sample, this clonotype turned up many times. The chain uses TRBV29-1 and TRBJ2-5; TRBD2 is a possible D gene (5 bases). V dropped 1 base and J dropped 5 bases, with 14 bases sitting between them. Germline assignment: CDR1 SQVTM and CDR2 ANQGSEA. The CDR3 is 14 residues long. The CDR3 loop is CSVEGLTRAETQYF. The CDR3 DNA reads TGCAGCGTTGAAGGCCTAACTAGAGCGGAGACCCAGTACTTC.

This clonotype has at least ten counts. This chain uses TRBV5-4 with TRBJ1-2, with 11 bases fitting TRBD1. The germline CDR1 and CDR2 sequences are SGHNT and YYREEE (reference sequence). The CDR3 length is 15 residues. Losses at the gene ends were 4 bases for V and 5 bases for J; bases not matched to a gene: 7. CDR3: CASSVTGTGGYGYTF. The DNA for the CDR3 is TGTGCCAGCAGCGTAACCGGGACAGGGGGATATGGCTACACCTTC.

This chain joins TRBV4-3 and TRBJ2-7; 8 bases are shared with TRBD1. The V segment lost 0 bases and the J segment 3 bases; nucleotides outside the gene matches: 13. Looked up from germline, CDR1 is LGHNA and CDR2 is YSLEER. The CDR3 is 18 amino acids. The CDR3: CASSQDYDVDRDGYEQYF. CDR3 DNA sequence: TGCGCCAGCAGCCAAGATTATGACGTGGACAGGGATGGCTACGAGCAGTACTTC.

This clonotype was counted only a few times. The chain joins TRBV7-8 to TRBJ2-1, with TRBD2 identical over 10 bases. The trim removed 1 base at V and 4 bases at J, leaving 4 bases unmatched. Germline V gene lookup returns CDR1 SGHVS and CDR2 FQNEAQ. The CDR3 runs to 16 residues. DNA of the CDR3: TGTGCCAGCAGCTTAGGAAGCGGGGGGGGATACAATGAGCAGTTCTTC. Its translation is CASSLGSGGGYNEQFF.

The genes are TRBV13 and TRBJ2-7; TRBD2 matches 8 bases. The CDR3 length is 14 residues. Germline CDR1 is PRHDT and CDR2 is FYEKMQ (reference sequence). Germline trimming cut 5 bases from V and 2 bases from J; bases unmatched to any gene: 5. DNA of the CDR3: TGTGCCAGCAGCCGCGGGGGGTCCACCTACGAGCAGTACTTC. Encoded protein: CASSRGGSTYEQYF.

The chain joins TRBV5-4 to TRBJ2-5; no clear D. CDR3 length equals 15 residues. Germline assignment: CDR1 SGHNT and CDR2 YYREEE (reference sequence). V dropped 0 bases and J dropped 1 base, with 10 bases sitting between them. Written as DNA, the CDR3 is TGTGCCAGCAGCTTGGGAACCAGCCTCCAAGAGACCCAGTACTTC. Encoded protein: CASSLGTSLQETQYF.

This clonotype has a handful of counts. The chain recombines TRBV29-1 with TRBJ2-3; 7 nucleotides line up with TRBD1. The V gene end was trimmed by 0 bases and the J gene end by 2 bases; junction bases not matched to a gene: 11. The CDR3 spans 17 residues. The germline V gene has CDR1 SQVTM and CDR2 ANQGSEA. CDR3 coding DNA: TGCAGCGTTGAAGATGACAGGGAGCCCTCGCTCACAGATACGCAGTATTTT. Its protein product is CSVEDDREPSLTDTQYF.

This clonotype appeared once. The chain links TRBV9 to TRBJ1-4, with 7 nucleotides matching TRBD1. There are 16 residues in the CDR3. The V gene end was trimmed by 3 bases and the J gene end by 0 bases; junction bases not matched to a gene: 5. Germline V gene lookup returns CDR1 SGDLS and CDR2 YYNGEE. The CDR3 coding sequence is TGTGCCAGCAGCGCGGGGACAGCTGCAACTAATGAAAAACTGTTTTTT. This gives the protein CASSAGTAATNEKLFF.

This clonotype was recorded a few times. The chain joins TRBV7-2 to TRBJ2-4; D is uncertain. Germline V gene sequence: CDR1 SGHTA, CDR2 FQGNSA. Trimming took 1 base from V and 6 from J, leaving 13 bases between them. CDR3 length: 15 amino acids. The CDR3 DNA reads TGTGCCAGCAGCTTAGGTAACAGCCCGTCAAACATTCAGTACTTC. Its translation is CASSLGNSPSNIQYF.

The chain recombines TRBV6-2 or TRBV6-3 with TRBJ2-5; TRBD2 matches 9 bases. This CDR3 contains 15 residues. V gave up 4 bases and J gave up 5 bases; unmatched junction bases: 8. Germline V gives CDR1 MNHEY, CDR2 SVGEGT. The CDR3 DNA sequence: TGTGCCAGCAGTTTGGTTGGGACTAGCAGGGAGACCCAGTACTTC. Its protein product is CASSLVGTSRETQYF.

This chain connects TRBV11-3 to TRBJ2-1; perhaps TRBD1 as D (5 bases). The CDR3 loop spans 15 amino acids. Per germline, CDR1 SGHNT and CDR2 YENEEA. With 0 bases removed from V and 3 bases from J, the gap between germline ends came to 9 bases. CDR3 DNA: TGTGCCAGCAGCTTAGAGAGACAGAGCTACAATGAGCAGTTCTTC. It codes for CASSLERQSYNEQFF.

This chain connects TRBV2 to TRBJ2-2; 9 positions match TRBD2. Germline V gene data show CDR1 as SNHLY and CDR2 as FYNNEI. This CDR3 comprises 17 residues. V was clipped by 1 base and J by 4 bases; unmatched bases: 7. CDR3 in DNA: TGTGCCAGCAGTGAAGTAGGTGCTAGCGGGACCACCGGGGAGCTGTTTTTT. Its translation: CASSEVGASGTTGELFF.

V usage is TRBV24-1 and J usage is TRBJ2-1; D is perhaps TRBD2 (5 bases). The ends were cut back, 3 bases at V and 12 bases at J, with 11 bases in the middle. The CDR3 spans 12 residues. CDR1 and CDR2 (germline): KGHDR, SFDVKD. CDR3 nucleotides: TGTGCCACCAGTGATGCGCGGGTAAGGCAGTTCTTC. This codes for CATSDARVRQFF.

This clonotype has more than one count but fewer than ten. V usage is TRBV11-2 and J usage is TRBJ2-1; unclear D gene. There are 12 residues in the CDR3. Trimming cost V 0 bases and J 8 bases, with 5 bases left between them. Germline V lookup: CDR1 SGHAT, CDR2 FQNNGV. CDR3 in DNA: TGTGCCAGCAGCTTAGATAGGCATGAGCAGTTCTTC. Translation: CASSLDRHEQFF.

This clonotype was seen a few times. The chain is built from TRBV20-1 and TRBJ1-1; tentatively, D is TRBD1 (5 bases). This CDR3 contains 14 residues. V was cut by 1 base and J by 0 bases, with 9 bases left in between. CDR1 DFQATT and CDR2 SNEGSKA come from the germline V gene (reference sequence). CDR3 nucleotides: TGCAGTGCTAGAGGGACACCTCTGAACACTGAAGCTTTCTTT. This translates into CSARGTPLNTEAFF.

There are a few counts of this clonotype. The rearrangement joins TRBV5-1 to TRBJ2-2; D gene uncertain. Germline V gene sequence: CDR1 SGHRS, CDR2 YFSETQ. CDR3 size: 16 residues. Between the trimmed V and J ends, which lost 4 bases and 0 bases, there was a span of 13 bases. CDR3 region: CASSRTTLTNTGELFF. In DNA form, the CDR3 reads TGCGCCAGCAGCCGGACGACCCTCACGAACACCGGGGAGCTGTTTTTT.

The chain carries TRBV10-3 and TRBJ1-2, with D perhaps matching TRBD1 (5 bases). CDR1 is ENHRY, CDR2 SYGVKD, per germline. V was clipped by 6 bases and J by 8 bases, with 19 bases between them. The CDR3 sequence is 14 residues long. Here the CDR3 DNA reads TGTGCCATCAGGAACCCAGGGAGGGCTATCGGCTACACCTTC. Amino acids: CAIRNPGRAIGYTF.

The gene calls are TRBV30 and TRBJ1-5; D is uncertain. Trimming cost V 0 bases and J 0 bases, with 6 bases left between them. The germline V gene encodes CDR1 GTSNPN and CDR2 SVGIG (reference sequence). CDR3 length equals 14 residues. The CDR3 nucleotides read TGTGCCTGGAGTGTGGCGGATAGCAATCAGCCCCAGCATTTT. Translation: CAWSVADSNQPQHF.